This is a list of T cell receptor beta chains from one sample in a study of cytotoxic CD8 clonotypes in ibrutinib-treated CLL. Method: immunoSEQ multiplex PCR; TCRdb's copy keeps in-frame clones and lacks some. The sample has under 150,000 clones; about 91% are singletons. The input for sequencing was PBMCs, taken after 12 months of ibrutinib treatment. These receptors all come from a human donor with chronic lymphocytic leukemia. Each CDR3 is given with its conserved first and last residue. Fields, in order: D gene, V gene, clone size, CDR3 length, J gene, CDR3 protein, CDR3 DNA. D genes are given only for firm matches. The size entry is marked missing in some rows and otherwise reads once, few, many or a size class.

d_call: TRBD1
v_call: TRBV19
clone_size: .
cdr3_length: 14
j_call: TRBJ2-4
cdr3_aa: CASRLRDRENIQYF
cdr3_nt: TGTGCCAGTAGACTCCGGGACAGGGAAAACATTCAGTACTTC

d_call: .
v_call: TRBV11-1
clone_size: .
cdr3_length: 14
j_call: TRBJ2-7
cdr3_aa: CASSRADPNYEQYF
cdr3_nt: TGTGCCAGCAGCCGCGCGGACCCCAACTACGAGCAGTACTTC

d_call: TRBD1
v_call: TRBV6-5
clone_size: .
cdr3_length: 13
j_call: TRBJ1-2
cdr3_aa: CASSYSQGDGYTF
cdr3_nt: TGTGCCAGCAGTTACTCCCAGGGGGATGGCTACACCTTC

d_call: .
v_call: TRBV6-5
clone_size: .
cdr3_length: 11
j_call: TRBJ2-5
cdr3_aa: CASSRQETQYF
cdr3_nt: TGTGCCAGCAGTAGACAAGAGACCCAGTACTTC

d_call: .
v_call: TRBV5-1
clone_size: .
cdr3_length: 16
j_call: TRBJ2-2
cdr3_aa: CASSLQDYANTGELFF
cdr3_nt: TGCGCCAGCAGCCTTCAGGATTACGCGAACACCGGGGAGCTGTTTTTT

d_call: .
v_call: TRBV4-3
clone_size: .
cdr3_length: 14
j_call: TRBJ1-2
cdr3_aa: CASSPQSGIYGYTF
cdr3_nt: TGCGCCAGCAGCCCTCAATCGGGGATATATGGCTACACCTTC

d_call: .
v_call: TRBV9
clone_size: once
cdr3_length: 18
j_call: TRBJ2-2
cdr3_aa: CASSVRTPGTANTGELFF
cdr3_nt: TGTGCCAGCAGCGTAAGGACACCCGGGACTGCGAACACCGGGGAGCTGTTTTTT

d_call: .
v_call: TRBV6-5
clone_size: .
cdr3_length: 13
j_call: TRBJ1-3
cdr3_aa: CASSRSVGNTIYF
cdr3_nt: TGTGCCAGCAGCCGATCCGTGGGAAACACCATATATTTT

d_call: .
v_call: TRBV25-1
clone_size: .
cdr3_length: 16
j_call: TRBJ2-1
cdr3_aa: CASSEEAGTPSNEQFF
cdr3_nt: TGTGCCAGCAGTGAAGAGGCAGGGACTCCAAGCAATGAGCAGTTCTTC

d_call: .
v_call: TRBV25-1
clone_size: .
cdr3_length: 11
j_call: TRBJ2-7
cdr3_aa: CASSAKYEQYF
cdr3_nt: TGTGCCAGCAGTGCAAAATACGAGCAGTACTTC

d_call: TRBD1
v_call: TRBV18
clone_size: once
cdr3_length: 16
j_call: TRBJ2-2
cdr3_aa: CASSPIWDSNTGELFF
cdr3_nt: TGTGCCAGCTCACCCATCTGGGACAGTAACACCGGGGAGCTGTTTTTT

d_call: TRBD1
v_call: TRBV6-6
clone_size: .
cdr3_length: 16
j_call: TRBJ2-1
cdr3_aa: CASRWGQATSYNEQFF
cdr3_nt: TGTGCCAGCAGGTGGGGACAGGCTACTTCCTACAATGAGCAGTTCTTC

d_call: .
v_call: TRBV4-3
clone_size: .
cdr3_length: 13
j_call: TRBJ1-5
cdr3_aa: CASSQVPDQPQHF
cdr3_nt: TGCGCCAGCAGCCAGGTTCCCGATCAGCCCCAGCATTTT

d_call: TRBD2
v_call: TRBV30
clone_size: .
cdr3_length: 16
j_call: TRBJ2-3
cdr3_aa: CAWSLLAGAPTDTQYF
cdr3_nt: TGTGCCTGGAGTCTACTAGCGGGAGCCCCCACAGATACGCAGTATTTT

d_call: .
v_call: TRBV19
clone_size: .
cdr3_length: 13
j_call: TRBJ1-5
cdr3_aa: CASSIVADQPQHF
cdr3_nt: TGTGCCAGTAGTATAGTAGCTGATCAGCCCCAGCATTTT

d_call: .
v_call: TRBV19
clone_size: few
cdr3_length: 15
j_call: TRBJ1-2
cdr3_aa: CASSQGRQANYGYTF
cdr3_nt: TGTGCCAGTAGTCAAGGACGACAGGCAAACTATGGCTACACCTTC

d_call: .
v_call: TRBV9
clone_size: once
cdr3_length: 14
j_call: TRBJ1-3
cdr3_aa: CASSVDDSGNTIYF
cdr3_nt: TGTGCCAGCAGCGTAGACGACTCTGGAAACACCATATATTTT

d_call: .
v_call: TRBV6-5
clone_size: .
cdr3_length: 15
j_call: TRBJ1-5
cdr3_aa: CASSYSVGSNQPQHF
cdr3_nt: TGTGCCAGCAGTTACTCTGTGGGCAGCAATCAGCCCCAGCATTTT

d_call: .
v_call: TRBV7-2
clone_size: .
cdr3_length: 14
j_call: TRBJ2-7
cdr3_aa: CASSLGRGSDEQYF
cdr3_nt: TGTGCCAGCAGCTTAGGGCGAGGTTCCGACGAGCAGTACTTC

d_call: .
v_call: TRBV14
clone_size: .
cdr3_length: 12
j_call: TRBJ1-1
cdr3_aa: CASSPSPGEAFF
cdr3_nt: TGTGCCAGCAGCCCGTCTCCGGGTGAAGCTTTCTTT

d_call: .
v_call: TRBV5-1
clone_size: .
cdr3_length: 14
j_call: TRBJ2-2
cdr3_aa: CASSFGLDTGELFF
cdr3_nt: TGCGCCAGCAGCTTCGGCCTCGACACCGGGGAGCTGTTTTTT

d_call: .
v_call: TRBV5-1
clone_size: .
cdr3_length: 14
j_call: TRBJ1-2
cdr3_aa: CASSLAGQGGGYTF
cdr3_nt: TGCGCCAGCAGCTTGGCGGGCCAGGGCGGGGGCTACACCTTC

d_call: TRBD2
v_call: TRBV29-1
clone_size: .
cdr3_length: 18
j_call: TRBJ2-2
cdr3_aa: CSVGLAGPARFDTGELFF
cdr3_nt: TGCAGCGTTGGGCTAGCGGGGCCGGCTAGATTTGACACCGGGGAGCTGTTTTTT

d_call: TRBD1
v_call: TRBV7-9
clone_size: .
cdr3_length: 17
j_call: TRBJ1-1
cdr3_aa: CASSQETGWLMNTEAFF
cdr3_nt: TGTGCCAGCAGCCAAGAGACAGGGTGGTTAATGAACACTGAAGCTTTCTTT

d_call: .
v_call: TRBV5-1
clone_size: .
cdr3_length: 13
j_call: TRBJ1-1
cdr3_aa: CASSLTGTTEAFF
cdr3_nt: TGCGCCAGCAGCTTAACAGGGACCACTGAAGCTTTCTTT

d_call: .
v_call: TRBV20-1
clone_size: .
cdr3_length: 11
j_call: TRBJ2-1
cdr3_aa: CSARGRNEQFF
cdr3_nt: TGCAGTGCGAGAGGACGCAATGAGCAGTTCTTC

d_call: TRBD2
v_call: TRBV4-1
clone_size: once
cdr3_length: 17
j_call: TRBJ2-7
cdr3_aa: CASSQGGLAGHAYEQYF
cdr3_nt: TGCGCCAGCAGCCAGGGGGGACTAGCGGGTCATGCCTACGAGCAGTACTTC

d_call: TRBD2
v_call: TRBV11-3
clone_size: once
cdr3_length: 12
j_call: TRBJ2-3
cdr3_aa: CASRGGTDTQYF
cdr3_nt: TGTGCCAGCAGGGGAGGGACAGATACGCAGTATTTT

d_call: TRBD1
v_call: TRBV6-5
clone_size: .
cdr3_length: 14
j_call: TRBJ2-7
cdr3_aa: CASSLGTGTYEQYF
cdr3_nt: TGTGCCAGCAGCCTCGGGACAGGGACCTACGAGCAGTACTTC

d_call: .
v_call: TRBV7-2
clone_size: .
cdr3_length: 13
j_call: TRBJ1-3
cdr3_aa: CASSLNSGNTIYF
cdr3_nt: TGTGCCAGCAGCCTCAACTCTGGAAACACCATATATTTT

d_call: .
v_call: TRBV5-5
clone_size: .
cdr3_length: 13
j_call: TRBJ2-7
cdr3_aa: CASSFVGGLEQYF
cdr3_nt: TGTGCCAGCAGCTTTGTGGGGGGGCTCGAGCAGTACTTC

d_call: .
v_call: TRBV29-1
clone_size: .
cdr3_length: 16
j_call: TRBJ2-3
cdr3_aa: CSVFLPVVASTDTQYF
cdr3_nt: TGCAGCGTCTTCCTCCCAGTGGTCGCAAGCACAGATACGCAGTATTTT

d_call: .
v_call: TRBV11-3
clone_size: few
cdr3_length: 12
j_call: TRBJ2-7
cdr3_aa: CASSLDGYEQYF
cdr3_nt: TGTGCCAGCAGCTTAGATGGCTACGAGCAGTACTTC

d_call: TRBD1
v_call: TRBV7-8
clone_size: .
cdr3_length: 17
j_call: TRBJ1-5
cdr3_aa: CASSLAGGTGIGQPQHF
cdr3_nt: TGTGCCAGCAGCTTAGCGGGGGGGACAGGGATCGGTCAGCCCCAGCATTTT

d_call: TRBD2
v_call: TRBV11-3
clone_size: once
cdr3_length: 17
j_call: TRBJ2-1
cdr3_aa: CASSLVGGKLANNEQFF
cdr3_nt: TGTGCCAGCAGCTTAGTTGGGGGGAAACTAGCGAATAATGAGCAGTTCTTC

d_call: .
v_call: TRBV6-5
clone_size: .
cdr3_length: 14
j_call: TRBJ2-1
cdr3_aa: CASSYGRLEGEQFF
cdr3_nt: TGTGCCAGCAGTTATGGGCGCTTGGAGGGTGAGCAGTTCTTC

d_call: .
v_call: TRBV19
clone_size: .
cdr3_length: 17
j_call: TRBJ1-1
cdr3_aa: CASSIDRARESATEAFF
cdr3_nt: TGTGCCAGTAGTATAGATCGAGCCCGGGAGAGTGCGACTGAAGCTTTCTTT

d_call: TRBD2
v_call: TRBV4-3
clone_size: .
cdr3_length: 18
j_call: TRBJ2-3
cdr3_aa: CASSFLPASGSRTDTQYF
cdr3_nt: TGCGCCAGCAGCTTTCTCCCTGCTAGCGGGAGTCGAACAGATACGCAGTATTTT

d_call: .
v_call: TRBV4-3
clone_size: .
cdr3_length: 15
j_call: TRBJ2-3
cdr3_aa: CASSQEVLAEDTQYF
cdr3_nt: TGCGCCAGCAGCCAAGAGGTCCTGGCAGAAGATACGCAGTATTTT

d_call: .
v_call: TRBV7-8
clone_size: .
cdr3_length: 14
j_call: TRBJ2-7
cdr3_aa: CASSLDGGSYEQYF
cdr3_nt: TGTGCCAGCAGTCTGGACGGCGGCTCCTACGAGCAGTACTTC

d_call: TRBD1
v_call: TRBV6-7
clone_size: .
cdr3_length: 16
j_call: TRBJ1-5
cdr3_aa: CASSYPWTGGNQPQHF
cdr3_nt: TGTGCCAGCAGTTACCCGTGGACAGGGGGTAATCAGCCCCAGCATTTT

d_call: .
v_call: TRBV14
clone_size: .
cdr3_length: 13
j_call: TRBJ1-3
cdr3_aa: CASSSTSGNTIYF
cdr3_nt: TGTGCCAGCAGCTCTACTTCGGGAAACACCATATATTTT

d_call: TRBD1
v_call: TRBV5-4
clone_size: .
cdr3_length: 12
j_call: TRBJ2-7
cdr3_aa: CASSLGGHEQYF
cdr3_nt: TGTGCCAGCAGCTTAGGGGGCCACGAGCAGTACTTC

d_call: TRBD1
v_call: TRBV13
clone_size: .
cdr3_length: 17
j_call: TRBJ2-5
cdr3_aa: CASSPPGTGASQETQYF
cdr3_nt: TGTGCCAGCAGCCCCCCCGGGACAGGGGCTTCCCAAGAGACCCAGTACTTC

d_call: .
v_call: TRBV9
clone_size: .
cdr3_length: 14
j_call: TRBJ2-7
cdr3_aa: CASSVEGVSYEQYF
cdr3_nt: TGTGCCAGCAGCGTAGAAGGGGTGTCCTACGAGCAGTACTTC

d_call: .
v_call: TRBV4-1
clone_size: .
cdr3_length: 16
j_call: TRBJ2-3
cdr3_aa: CASSQVGDTSTDTQYF
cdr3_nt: TGCGCCAGCAGCCAAGTAGGGGATACTAGCACAGATACGCAGTATTTT

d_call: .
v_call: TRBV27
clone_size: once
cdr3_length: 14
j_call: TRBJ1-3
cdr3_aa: CASSPSMRGNTIYF
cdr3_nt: TGTGCCAGCAGTCCTTCCATGAGGGGAAACACCATATATTTT

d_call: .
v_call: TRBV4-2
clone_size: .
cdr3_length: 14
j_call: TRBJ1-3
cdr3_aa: CASSQVSSGNTIYF
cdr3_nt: TGTGCCAGCAGCCAAGTCAGCTCTGGAAACACCATATATTTT

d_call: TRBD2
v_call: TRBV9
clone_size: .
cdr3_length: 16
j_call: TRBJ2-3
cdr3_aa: CASSVTSGSGPDTQYF
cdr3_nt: TGTGCCAGCAGCGTCACAAGCGGGAGTGGCCCAGATACGCAGTATTTT

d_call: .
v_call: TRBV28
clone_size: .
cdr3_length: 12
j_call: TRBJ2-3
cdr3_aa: CASRTGPDTQYF
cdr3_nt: TGTGCCAGCAGAACGGGGCCAGATACGCAGTATTTT